This T cell receptor (beta chain) was found in a study of cytomegalovirus exposure and HLA in healthy donors. Broader study findings: Some TCR beta chains (roughly 160 of them) were listed as cytomegalovirus-associated. Most TCR sequences were seen very rarely across donors, but some public TCRs occurred in many. In vitro, a few CMV-associated chains proved specific for CMV antigens.

About this clone itself: Antigen specificity is unknown.

Measured with immunoSEQ multiplex PCR; TCRdb has only the in-frame clones, and not every one. The table includes fewer than 250,000 clones, around nine tenths detected once. The CDR3 runs to 14 residues. CDR1 is MNHEY, CDR2 SVGAGI, per germline. Trimming cost V 6 bases and J 1 base, with 12 bases left between them. Sequenced: PBMCs. J is TRBJ1-1 and V is TRBV6-5, with unresolved D. This sequence originates from a man between 18 and 35 years old in good health and CMV-seronegative. The CDR3 region has the DNA TGTGCCAGCAGGACCGCGGCAGCGAACACTGAAGCTTTCTTT. Amino acid sequence: CASRTAAANTEAFF.